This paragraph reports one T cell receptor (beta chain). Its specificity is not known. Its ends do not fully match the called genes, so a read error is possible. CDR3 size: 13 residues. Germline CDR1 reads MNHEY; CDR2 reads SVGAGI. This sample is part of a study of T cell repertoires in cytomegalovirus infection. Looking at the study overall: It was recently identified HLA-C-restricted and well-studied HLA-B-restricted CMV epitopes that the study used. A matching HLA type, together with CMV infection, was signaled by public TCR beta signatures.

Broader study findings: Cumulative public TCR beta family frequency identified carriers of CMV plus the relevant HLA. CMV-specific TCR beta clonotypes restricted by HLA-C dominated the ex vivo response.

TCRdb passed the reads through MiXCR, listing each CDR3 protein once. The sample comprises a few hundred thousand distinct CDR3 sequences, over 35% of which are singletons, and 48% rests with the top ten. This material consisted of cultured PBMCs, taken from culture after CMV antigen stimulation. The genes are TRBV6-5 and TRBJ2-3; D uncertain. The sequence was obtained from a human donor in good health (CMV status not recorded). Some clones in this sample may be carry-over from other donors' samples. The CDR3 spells CASRYSDRDTQYF. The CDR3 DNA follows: TGTGCCAGCAGATACTCGGACCGCGATACGCAGTATTTT.